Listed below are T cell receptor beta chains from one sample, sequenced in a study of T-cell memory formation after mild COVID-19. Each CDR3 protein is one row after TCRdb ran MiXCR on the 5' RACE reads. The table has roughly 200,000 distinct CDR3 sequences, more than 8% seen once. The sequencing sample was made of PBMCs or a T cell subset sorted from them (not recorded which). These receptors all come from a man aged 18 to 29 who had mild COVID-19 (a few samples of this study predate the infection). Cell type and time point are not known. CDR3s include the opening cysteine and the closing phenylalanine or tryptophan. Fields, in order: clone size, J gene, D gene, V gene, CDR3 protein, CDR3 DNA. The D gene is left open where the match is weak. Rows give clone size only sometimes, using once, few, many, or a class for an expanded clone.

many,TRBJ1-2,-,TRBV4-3,CASSQEGRGYTF,TGCGCCAGCAGCCAAGAGGGTAGAGGCTACACCTTC
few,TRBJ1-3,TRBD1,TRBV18,CASSPGQAYGNTIYF,TGTGCCAGCTCACCGGGACAGGCGTACGGAAACACCATATATTTT
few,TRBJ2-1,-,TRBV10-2,CASSVEGRAGAKQFF,TGCGCCAGCAGTGTAGAGGGTCGAGCGGGCGCGAAGCAGTTCTTC
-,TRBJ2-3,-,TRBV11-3,CASRGAGTDTQYF,TGTGCCAGCAGGGGGGCTGGCACAGATACGCAGTATTTT
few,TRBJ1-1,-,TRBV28,CASSPPPGLVGAFF,TGTGCCAGCAGCCCCCCCCCAGGGCTGGTCGGAGCTTTCTTT
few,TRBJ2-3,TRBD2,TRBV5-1,CASSEGLAGTSGTQYF,TGCGCCAGCAGCGAGGGACTAGCGGGGACCTCTGGTACGCAGTATTTT
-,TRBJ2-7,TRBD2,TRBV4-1,CASSFIWEGRYEQYF,TGCGCCAGCAGCTTCATTTGGGAGGGAAGGTACGAGCAGTACTTC
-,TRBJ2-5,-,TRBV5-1,CASSLAISRYQETQYF,TGCGCCAGCAGCTTGGCCATCTCTCGGTACCAAGAGACCCAGTACTTC
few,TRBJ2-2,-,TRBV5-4,CASSLGYTGELFF,TGTGCCAGCAGCTTGGGGTACACCGGGGAGCTGTTTTTT
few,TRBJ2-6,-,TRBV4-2,CASSQAGGGAGANVLTF,TGTGCCAGCAGCCAAGCCGGGGGTGGGGCTGGGGCCAACGTCCTGACTTTC
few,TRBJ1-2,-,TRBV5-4,CASSWDIYGYTF,TGTGCCAGCAGCTGGGACATCTATGGCTACACCTTC